This T cell receptor beta chain was profiled in a study of cytomegalovirus exposure and HLA in healthy donors. The wider study: Unique TCRs numbering 75 million to 95 million, obtained from HLA-typed donors, made up an early data release.

Regarding donors, all were healthy bone marrow donors. Primers for the PCR totalled 60 Vbeta and 13 Jbeta. Method: immunoSEQ multiplex PCR; TCRdb's copy keeps in-frame clones and lacks some. The sample contains around 120,000 clones, 81% of which appear only once. The TCR was taken from a man between 18 and 29 years old in good health and CMV-seronegative. Sequenced sample: PBMCs.

In nucleotides, the CDR3 is TGTGCCAGCAGTCCCTTAGCGAGGACTAACTATGGCTACACCTTC. This sequence encodes CASSPLARTNYGYTF. V usage is TRBV25-1 and J usage is TRBJ1-2; D remains unclear. The V gene lost 5 bases and the J gene lost 0 bases, with 13 bases spanning the gap. The germline CDR1 and CDR2 sequences are MGHDK and SYGVNS. CDR3 length equals 15 residues.